This entry describes one TCR beta chain. What it binds is unknown. These data belong to a study of shared clonotypes between healthy human individuals. Here immunoSEQ multiplex PCR was the method, and the copy in TCRdb shows in-frame clones only, minus some. The table has some 530,000 clones, more than 65% seen once; the top ten hold 9.5% to 15%. Overall study results and limits: A small donor pool kept down the genetic and exposure-history diversity that was represented.

The CDR3 covers 14 residues. J was trimmed by 8 bases and V by 5 bases; bases with no gene match: 8. The germline V gene has CDR1 PRHDT and CDR2 FYEKMQ (reference sequence). The receptor comes from a woman aged 40 to 50 in good health. Some clones in this sample may be carry-over from other donors' samples. This chain joins TRBV13 and TRBJ2-1, with TRBD2 matching 8 bases. Source material: PBMCs. Here the CDR3 reads CASSPGTRGYEQFF. Here the CDR3 DNA reads TGTGCCAGCAGCCCCGGGACTAGAGGTTATGAGCAGTTCTTC.